These 15 T cell receptor beta chains share one sample of origin, sequenced in a study of blood T cell repertoires in COVID-19. Sequencing was performed with immunoSEQ multiplex PCR; in TCRdb, only in-frame clones are kept and a portion is missing. The sample lists 70,000 or so clones, around nine tenths seen once, with approximately 0.59% in the top ten. Sequencing input: peripheral blood. The receptors shown here come from a man in his sixties with acute or convalescent COVID-19.

V is TRBV7-8 and J is TRBJ2-1, with TRBD2 matching over 9 bases. V dropped 2 bases and J dropped 8; count of bases not matched to a gene: 10. Germline V gene data show CDR1 as SGHVS and CDR2 as FQNEAQ. The CDR3 has 16 amino acids. The CDR3 DNA follows: TGTGCCAGCAGCTTAATAACTAGCGGGTGGGGGCATGAGCAGTTCTTC. Its translation: CASSLITSGWGHEQFF.

The V and J genes are TRBV7-7 and TRBJ2-5; 9 positions agree with TRBD2. Germline assignment: CDR1 SSHAT and CDR2 FNYEAQ (reference sequence). The CDR3 runs 15 residues. With V trimmed by 0 bases and J by 3 bases, 2 bases remained unmatched. CDR3 DNA sequence: TGTGCCAGCAGCTTAGCGGGCGGGGGGGAAGAGACCCAGTACTTC. Protein: CASSLAGGGEETQYF.

The CDR3 spells CSVYGLGWAYEQYF. The CDR3 nucleotides read TGCAGCGTTTATGGACTAGGTTGGGCCTACGAGCAGTACTTC. The genes are TRBV29-1 and TRBJ2-7; 7 positions agree with TRBD2. The CDR3 is 14 amino acids. Germline assignment: CDR1 SQVTM and CDR2 ANQGSEA. V lost 5 bases to trimming and J lost 2 bases; unmatched junction nucleotides: 9.

The chain links TRBV10-2 to TRBJ1-1; 7 bases line up with TRBD1. The CDR3 extends over 15 amino acids. Unmatched junction bases numbered 2, after V lost 1 base and J lost 0 bases. Per germline, CDR1 WSHSY and CDR2 SAAADI. Written as DNA, the CDR3 is TGCGCCAGCAGTGAGTACGACAGGGTGAACACTGAAGCTTTCTTT. Residues: CASSEYDRVNTEAFF.

The chain employs TRBV3-1 (or the pseudogene TRBV3-2) and TRBJ2-1, with D possibly TRBD1 on 6 matching bases. V was cut by 4 bases and J by 9 bases, with 16 bases left in between. The CDR3 runs to 14 residues. CDR1 LGHDT and CDR2 YNNKEL come from the germline V gene (reference sequence). CDR3 loop: CASSPQSLGGEQFF. For the CDR3, the DNA is TGTGCCAGCAGCCCCCAGAGTCTAGGGGGTGAGCAGTTCTTC.

The J gene is TRBJ1-4, the V gene TRBV9; D call uncertain. The germline V gene has CDR1 SGDLS and CDR2 YYNGEE. V lost 0 bases and J lost 8, with 17 bases in between. The CDR3 totals 16 residues. The chain's CDR3 is CASSVVGGEVGEKLFF. The CDR3 DNA follows: TGTGCCAGCAGCGTAGTTGGAGGCGAGGTTGGGGAAAAACTGTTTTTT.

V gene TRBV29-1 combines with J gene TRBJ2-1, with a tentative D call TRBD2 (6 bases). Trimming took 4 bases from V and 8 from J, leaving 15 bases between them. The germline gives CDR1 SQVTM, CDR2 ANQGSEA. The CDR3 has 13 amino acids. CDR3 amino acids: CSVVLGGADEQFF. The CDR3 bases are TGCAGCGTTGTGTTGGGAGGTGCCGATGAGCAGTTCTTC.

This clone was recorded only once. The chain uses TRBV19 and TRBJ2-5; D possibly corresponds to TRBD2 (7 bases). This CDR3 spans 16 amino acids. CDR1 is LNHDA, CDR2 SQIVND, per germline (reference sequence). With 3 bases removed from V and 5 bases from J, the gap between germline ends came to 19 bases. The CDR3 loop reads CASSIFRGALEETQYF. In nucleotides, the CDR3 is TGTGCCAGTAGTATCTTCCGGGGGGCGTTGGAGGAGACCCAGTACTTC.

The V call is TRBV19, the J call TRBJ2-6, with a possible D match to TRBD1 (6 bases). Looked up from germline, CDR1 is LNHDA and CDR2 is SQIVND (reference sequence). The CDR3 is 17 amino acids. Between the trimmed V and J ends, which lost 10 bases and 0 bases, there was a span of 19 bases. The DNA for the CDR3 is TGTGCCACCCTTTCGACAGGATTAAGCTCTGGGGCCAACGTCCTGACTTTC. The encoded protein is CATLSTGLSSGANVLTF. Using reference TRBV19 and TRBJ2-6 for the parts outside the CDR3, the full variable domain is DGGITQSPKYLFRKEGQNVTLSCEQNLNHDAMYWYRQDPGQGLRLIYYSQIVNDFQKGDIAEGYSVSREKKESFPLTVTSAQKNPTAFYLCATLSTGLSSGANVLTFGAGSRLTVL.

The chain recombines TRBV6-4 with TRBJ2-3; D is unresolved. Trimming left V 0 bases short and J 0 bases short, with 7 bases between. The germline gives CDR1 MRHNA, CDR2 SNTAGT. The CDR3 length is 15 residues. The CDR3: CASSDSGRSTDTQYF. CDR3 DNA: TGTGCCAGCAGTGACTCGGGCAGAAGCACAGATACGCAGTATTTT.

The chain employs TRBV9 and TRBJ1-1; weak D call: TRBD1 (5 bases). V lost 2 bases, J lost 3 bases, and 8 bases lay in between. This CDR3 is 13 amino acids long. Looked up from germline, CDR1 is SGDLS and CDR2 is YYNGEE. CDR3 DNA sequence: TGTGCCAGCAGCGTGACAGCCTACACTGAAGCTTTCTTT. Residues: CASSVTAYTEAFF. The full variable domain, completed using reference TRBV9 and TRBJ1-1, is DSGVTQTPKHLITATGQRVTLRCSPRSGDLSVYWYQQSLDQGLQFLIQYYNGEERAKGNILERFSAQQFPDLHSELNLSSLELGDSALYFCASSVTAYTEAFFGQGTRLTVV.

V usage is TRBV19 and J usage is TRBJ1-2; TRBD1 matches 10 bases. CDR1 is LNHDA, CDR2 SQIVND, per germline (reference sequence). CDR3 length: 13 amino acids. Unmatched junction bases numbered 3, after V lost 5 bases and J lost 6 bases. As DNA, the CDR3 is TGTGCCAGTAGTGTCGACAGGGGGCATGGCTACACCTTC. It specifies CASSVDRGHGYTF. Together with reference TRBV19 and TRBJ1-2, the CDR3 gives the full variable domain: DGGITQSPKYLFRKEGQNVTLSCEQNLNHDAMYWYRQDPGQGLRLIYYSQIVNDFQKGDIAEGYSVSREKKESFPLTVTSAQKNPTAFYLCASSVDRGHGYTFGSGTRLTVV.

This clone has just a few counts. This specimen includes other DNA sequences encoding the same CDR3. J is TRBJ2-1 and V is TRBV4-1, with D possibly being TRBD1 (6 bases). The CDR3 sequence is 14 residues long. V was shortened by 0 bases and J by 8 bases, with 11 bases between the two germline ends. Per the germline V gene, CDR1 is MGHRA and CDR2 is YSYEKL. CDR3 nucleotide sequence: TGCGCCAGCAGCCAAGATCTCAACAGGGATGAGCAGTTCTTC. Translation gives CASSQDLNRDEQFF.

The chain combines TRBV19 with TRBJ2-3; 12 positions match TRBD2. The length of the CDR3 is 15 residues. The V and J ends lost 8 bases and 2 bases, in that order; junction bases with no gene match: 5. Germline values: CDR1 LNHDA, CDR2 SQIVND (reference sequence). DNA for the CDR3: TGTGCCAGTGAGACTAGCGGGAGTAACACAGATACGCAGTATTTT. Amino acid sequence: CASETSGSNTDTQYF.

The chain is built from TRBV21-1 and TRBJ2-2; TRBD1 is the table's D call, not checked against the DNA. TRBV21-1 is annotated as a pseudogene. This CDR3 is 17 amino acids long. The CDR3 loop reads CASPRWGQASNTGELFF. CDR3 coding DNA: TGTGCCAGTCCTAGGTGGGGACAGGCCTCGAACACCGGGGAGCTGTTTTTT.